Shown below are 10 T cell receptor beta chains from a single sample sequenced in a study of blood T cell repertoires in COVID-19. TCRdb's copy holds only in-frame clones and misses some; the assay was immunoSEQ multiplex PCR. The sample includes under 250,000 clones, just over 90% seen only once; the top ten take around 1.2%. Input material: peripheral blood. All receptors derive from a young man with acute or convalescent COVID-19.

The V gene is TRBV19, the J gene TRBJ1-2; D unresolved. The V gene lost 5 bases and the J gene lost 2 bases, with 21 bases spanning the gap. The germline gives CDR1 LNHDA, CDR2 SQIVND (reference sequence). There are 17 residues in the CDR3. CDR3 bases: TGTGCCAGTAGTCCTGGGTCGGGCGGGAGGCGGAACTATGGCTACACCTTC. Translating gives CASSPGSGGRRNYGYTF.

The table lists this clone with a count of one. The chain carries TRBV11-2 and TRBJ1-5, with D unclear. The ends were cut back, 0 bases at V and 5 bases at J, with 8 bases in the middle. Per germline, CDR1 SGHAT and CDR2 FQNNGV. The CDR3 has 14 amino acids. CDR3 in amino acids: CASSLETVDQPQHF. CDR3 DNA sequence: TGTGCCAGCAGCTTAGAAACGGTTGATCAGCCCCAGCATTTT.

The J gene is TRBJ2-1, the V gene TRBV10-1, with TRBD2 identical over 12 bases. The CDR3 length is 18 residues. CDR1 and CDR2 from the germline V gene are WNHNN and SYGVQD (reference sequence). The V gene end was trimmed by 6 bases and the J gene end by 0 bases; junction bases not matched to a gene: 9. This CDR3 reads CASSPLAGGSRSYNEQFF. CDR3 DNA: TGCGCCAGCAGCCCACTAGCGGGGGGCTCCCGCTCCTACAATGAGCAGTTCTTC.

The CDR3 DNA reads as TGTGCCACCGGACAGGGGCAGCTGGGCAATCAGCCCCAGCATTTT. As protein: CATGQGQLGNQPQHF. The chain combines TRBV6-1 with TRBJ1-5, with 9 bases lining up with TRBD1. The CDR3 totals 15 residues. Germline-derived CDR1 and CDR2 are MNHNS and SASEGT. V lost 10 bases, J lost 2 bases, and 9 bases stayed unmatched.

The sample holds a few counts of this clone. The chain has TRBV20-1 and TRBJ1-2; the D is unclear. V dropped 4 bases and J dropped 2 bases, with 5 bases sitting between them. Per the germline V gene, CDR1 is DFQATT and CDR2 is SNEGSKA (reference sequence). The CDR3 covers 11 residues. Written as DNA, the CDR3 is TGCAGTGCTAACTCAAACTATGGCTACACCTTC. Translating gives CSANSNYGYTF.

The chain recombines TRBV5-1 with TRBJ2-5; tentatively, D is TRBD2 (6 bases). This CDR3 comprises 13 residues. The V gene's germline CDR1 is SGHRS and CDR2 YFSETQ. With 5 bases removed from V and 5 bases from J, the gap between germline ends came to 13 bases. Here the CDR3 reads CASRRASGETQYF. The CDR3 nucleotides read TGCGCCAGCAGACGGGCCAGCGGGGAGACCCAGTACTTC.

The rearrangement uses TRBV6-5 and TRBJ1-2; D is unclear. The CDR3 has 15 residues. Deletions cut 2 bases from V and 4 bases from J, with 14 bases between. Germline V CDR1 and CDR2: MNHEY, SVGAGI. The CDR3 reads CASSYMTDGIYGYTF. For the CDR3, the DNA is TGTGCCAGCAGTTACATGACGGACGGGATCTATGGCTACACCTTC.

The gene calls are TRBV19 and TRBJ2-1; 9 nucleotides line up with TRBD1. This CDR3 contains 15 residues. J was trimmed by 4 bases and V by 7 bases; bases with no gene match: 8. Germline V lookup: CDR1 LNHDA, CDR2 SQIVND (reference sequence). CDR3 DNA: TGTGCCAGTACCATGGACAGGGGAAGTTACAATGAGCAGTTCTTC. It yields the protein CASTMDRGSYNEQFF.

The V call is TRBV7-2, the J call TRBJ1-2, with TRBD1 matching 10 bases. V trimming: 3 bases; J trimming: 6 bases; junction bases outside the gene matches: 4. Germline V CDR1 and CDR2: SGHTA, FQGNSA. The CDR3 is 14 residues long. CDR3 in amino acids: CASSFSGTGDGYTF. In DNA form, the CDR3 reads TGTGCCAGCAGCTTTTCCGGGACAGGGGATGGCTACACCTTC.

The DNA of the CDR3 is TGTGCCAGCAGTCAAAGCGGGAGGGCCAGCGAGCAGTTCTTC. This codes for CASSQSGRASEQFF. The gene calls are TRBV6-5 and TRBJ2-1, with 10 nucleotides matching TRBD2. The CDR3 runs 14 residues. Per germline, CDR1 MNHEY and CDR2 SVGAGI. Germline trimming cut 5 bases from V and 10 bases from J; bases unmatched to any gene: 8.